A single sample is the source of the 30 T cell receptor beta chains below, sequenced in a study of shared clonotypes between healthy human individuals (dated by TCRdb to between 2020 and 2021). For the CD8 naive samples, CD45RO-negative cells were positively selected for CCR7, yielding a CD45RA+CCR7+ population from which TemRA cells were excluded. Libraries were prepared through the immunoSEQ multiplex PCR assay. TCRdb's version of the immuneACCESS table is confined to in-frame rearrangements and falls short of the full clone set. An unresolved V gene accounts for under half of the shortfall where checked; the remainder is of unknown origin. Counted in this sample were roughly 550,000 clones; 95% to 96% of them appeared once. Approximately 0.1% of the sample rests with the top ten. The specimen was naive CD8+ T cells sorted from blood. Explained via the paper, the cell subset or site label denotes: CD45RA+CCR7+. These receptors all come from a woman aged 25 to 45 in good health.

The chain joins TRBV7-9 to TRBJ2-2; 7 bases align to TRBD1. Germline V gene lookup returns CDR1 SEHNR and CDR2 FQNEAQ (reference sequence). Trimming took 8 bases from V and 1 from J; bases not matched to a gene: 4. The CDR3 length is 14 residues. The DNA for the CDR3 is TGTGCCAGCTCCGGGACAGAGAACACCGGGGAGCTGTTTTTT. It specifies CASSGTENTGELFF.

This chain connects TRBV30 to TRBJ1-1; a weak D match, TRBD1 (6 bases). The CDR3 extends over 12 amino acids. Germline V gives CDR1 GTSNPN, CDR2 SVGIG (reference sequence). V lost 5 bases to trimming and J lost 2 bases, with 9 bases between them. DNA of the CDR3: TGTGCCTGGGACAGGATTAACACTGAAGCTTTCTTT. Protein: CAWDRINTEAFF. The complete variable domain, with remaining parts taken from reference TRBV30 and TRBJ1-1, reads SQTIHQWPATLVQPVGSPLSLECTVEGTSNPNLYWYRQAAGRGLQLLFYSVGIGQISSEVPQNLSASRPQDRQFILSSKKLLLSDSGFYLCAWDRINTEAFFGQGTRLTVV.

This clone was recorded only once. The chain couples TRBV11-2 to TRBJ2-3; D ambiguous. Trimming took off 5 bases at V and 0 bases at J, with 18 bases between the two ends. This CDR3 has 17 residues. Per the germline V gene, CDR1 is SGHAT and CDR2 is FQNNGV. CDR3 sequence: CASSLLGLATSTDTQYF. The DNA of the CDR3 is TGTGCCAGCAGCCTGCTCGGGTTGGCAACTAGCACAGATACGCAGTATTTT.

The CDR3 region has the DNA TGTGCCAGTAGTATAGGGACTAGCGGTTGGACAGATACGCAGTATTTT. This gives the protein CASSIGTSGWTDTQYF. The chain employs TRBV19 and TRBJ2-3; the match to TRBD2 covers 10 bases. Germline V gene sequence: CDR1 LNHDA, CDR2 SQIVND (reference sequence). J gave up 3 bases and V 1 base, and 4 bases lay outside the gene matches. The length of the CDR3 is 16 residues. The variable domain in full, completed from reference TRBV19 and TRBJ2-3, reads DGGITQSPKYLFRKEGQNVTLSCEQNLNHDAMYWYRQDPGQGLRLIYYSQIVNDFQKGDIAEGYSVSREKKESFPLTVTSAQKNPTAFYLCASSIGTSGWTDTQYFGPGTRLTVL.

This chain's CDR3 is CASSLERGRGETQYF. The CDR3, as DNA: TGTGCCAGCAGTCTCGAGCGGGGGCGGGGGGAGACCCAGTACTTC. V gene TRBV27 combines with J gene TRBJ2-5; 8 bases match TRBD2. With 5 bases clipped from V and 5 bases from J, the junction kept 10 bases outside the gene matches. Per the germline V gene, CDR1 is MNHEY and CDR2 is SMNVEV (reference sequence). This CDR3 has 15 residues.

The CDR3 loop is CAIREEGSEAFF. DNA for the CDR3: TGTGCCATCAGGGAGGAAGGATCTGAAGCTTTCTTT. The V call is TRBV10-3, the J call TRBJ1-1; D remains ambiguous. Trimming pared 6 bases from V and 6 bases from J, leaving 11 bases between. The CDR3 extends over 12 amino acids. From germline, CDR1 is ENHRY and CDR2 SYGVKD.

The chain uses TRBV29-1 and TRBJ2-1; 8 nucleotides line up with TRBD2. From germline, CDR1 is SQVTM and CDR2 ANQGSEA. V was pared by 3 bases and J by 15 bases, with 19 bases of the junction left unmatched. This CDR3 comprises 15 residues. The CDR3 DNA reads TGCAGCGTTGATTCTGTCCAGCGGGAGTTGGACCTGCGGTTCTTC. Translating gives CSVDSVQRELDLRFF.

V and J are TRBV27 and TRBJ2-1; TRBD2 agrees at 11 bases. CDR3 length equals 16 residues. After removal of 5 bases from V and 4 bases from J, the junction contained 7 bases not matched to a gene. The V gene's germline CDR1 is MNHEY and CDR2 SMNVEV (reference sequence). CDR3 protein: CASSRGTSGKYNEQFF. Written as DNA, the CDR3 is TGTGCCAGCAGTCGGGGGACTAGCGGAAAATACAATGAGCAGTTCTTC.

The V gene is TRBV9, the J gene TRBJ2-7; D may match TRBD1 or TRBD2 (5 bases each). This CDR3 is 14 amino acids long. Looked up from germline, CDR1 is SGDLS and CDR2 is YYNGEE. V lost 0 bases, J lost 6 bases, and 13 bases lay in between. This chain's CDR3 is CASSVGGTQGEQYF. The CDR3 DNA is TGTGCCAGCAGCGTAGGAGGGACGCAAGGCGAGCAGTACTTC.

This chain's CDR3 is CASSLVGGVETQYF. The CDR3 DNA reads TGTGCCAGCAGCTTAGTGGGCGGGGTAGAGACCCAGTACTTC. This sequence joins TRBV7-6 and TRBJ2-5; D is possibly TRBD2 (6 bases). The V gene lost 1 base and the J gene lost 4 bases, with 10 bases spanning the gap. The CDR3 runs to 14 residues. In germline, CDR1 is SGHVS, CDR2 FNYEAQ.

This clone is a singleton in its sample. The J gene is TRBJ1-5, the V gene TRBV28; no clear D gene. The CDR3 spans 14 residues. V lost 8 bases to trimming and J lost 2 bases, with 13 bases between them. The germline CDR1 and CDR2 sequences are MDHEN and SYDVKM. CDR3 in amino acids: CASLPLWGNQPQHF. In DNA, the CDR3 is TGTGCCAGCCTCCCCCTTTGGGGCAATCAGCCCCAGCATTTT.

The chain joins TRBV13 to TRBJ2-1, with no clear D. CDR3 length: 14 amino acids. V lost 2 bases, J lost 7 bases, and 12 bases lay in between. CDR1 PRHDT and CDR2 FYEKMQ come from the germline V gene (reference sequence). The CDR3 nucleotides read TGTGCCAGCAGCTTATTATGGGGATTTAATGAGCAGTTCTTC. It specifies CASSLLWGFNEQFF.

Here the CDR3 reads CASSAGTGFPDTQYF. CDR3 bases: TGTGCCAGCAGCGCCGGTACAGGGTTCCCAGATACGCAGTATTTT. The chain is built from TRBV7-8 and TRBJ2-3; a weak D match, TRBD1 (6 bases). V was cut by 5 bases and J by 4 bases, with 16 bases left in between. Germline values: CDR1 SGHVS, CDR2 FQNEAQ. The CDR3 length is 15 residues. Using reference TRBV7-8 and TRBJ2-3 for the parts outside the CDR3, the full variable domain is GAGVSQSPRYKVAKRGQDVALRCDPISGHVSLFWYQQALGQGPEFLTYFQNEAQLDKSGLPSDRFFAERPEGSVSTLKIQRTQQEDSAVYLCASSAGTGFPDTQYFGPGTRLTVL.

The chain has TRBV7-6 and TRBJ2-1; D perhaps matches TRBD2 (6 bases). The CDR3 length is 16 residues. The V end lost 0 bases, the J end lost 4 bases, and 13 bases lay between the germline ends. Germline V CDR1 and CDR2: SGHVS, FNYEAQ. This chain's CDR3 is CASSLALREEYNEQFF. CDR3 DNA: TGTGCCAGCAGCTTAGCGCTGAGGGAGGAGTACAATGAGCAGTTCTTC.

The chain links TRBV7-8 to TRBJ2-5; 12 bases align to TRBD2. V was clipped by 0 bases and J by 5 bases; unmatched bases: 7. CDR1 SGHVS and CDR2 FQNEAQ come from the germline V gene. The CDR3 sequence is 17 residues long. CDR3 protein: CASSLAILAGGGETQYF. The DNA of the CDR3 is TGTGCCAGCAGCTTAGCGATACTAGCGGGAGGCGGGGAGACCCAGTACTTC.

The V gene is TRBV6-1, the J gene TRBJ2-7; perhaps TRBD1 as D (6 bases). This CDR3 contains 16 residues. Germline V CDR1 and CDR2: MNHNS, SASEGT. Trimming left V 4 bases short and J 2 bases short, with 18 bases between. This CDR3 reads CASSVWTERTPYEQYF. The DNA of the CDR3 is TGTGCCAGCAGTGTCTGGACAGAGCGAACCCCCTACGAGCAGTACTTC.

The chain is built from TRBV2 and TRBJ2-2, with D perhaps matching TRBD2 (6 bases). There are 15 residues in the CDR3. V lost 6 bases and J lost 5, with 16 bases in between. CDR1 SNHLY and CDR2 FYNNEI come from the germline V gene. The CDR3 spells CASRGRDFQTGELFF. Here the CDR3 DNA reads TGTGCCAGCAGGGGGCGGGACTTCCAGACCGGGGAGCTGTTTTTT.

This clone was observed a single time. The gene calls are TRBV2 and TRBJ2-2, with D possibly matching TRBD2 (5 bases). V dropped 1 base and J dropped 0 bases, with 6 bases sitting between them. Germline CDR1 and CDR2: SNHLY and FYNNEI. The CDR3 runs to 15 residues. CDR3: CASSEVSANTGELFF. CDR3 DNA: TGTGCCAGCAGTGAAGTTAGCGCGAACACCGGGGAGCTGTTTTTT.

This chain joins TRBV2 and TRBJ1-1, with a tentative D call TRBD1 (6 bases). The V end was cut by 3 bases, the J end by 3 bases, with 17 bases between. The CDR3 runs 16 residues. The germline V gene encodes CDR1 SNHLY and CDR2 FYNNEI. CDR3 DNA: TGTGCCAGCAGTGATGGGACACTTGTATGGGACACTGAAGCTTTCTTT. Protein: CASSDGTLVWDTEAFF.

The V and J genes are TRBV7-8 and TRBJ2-7, with D tentatively TRBD2 (6 bases). Trimming took 3 bases from V and 2 from J, leaving 11 bases between them. This CDR3 contains 14 residues. Per the germline V gene, CDR1 is SGHVS and CDR2 is FQNEAQ. CDR3 DNA sequence: TGTGCCAGCAGCTTTAGCGGTAATACCTACGAGCAGTACTTC. This sequence encodes CASSFSGNTYEQYF.

The chain is built from TRBV4-1 and TRBJ1-2; TRBD1 agrees at 7 bases. This CDR3 is built from 17 residues. The V gene's germline CDR1 is MGHRA and CDR2 YSYEKL. V dropped 0 bases and J dropped 5; count of bases not matched to a gene: 12. Written as DNA, the CDR3 is TGCGCCAGCAGCCAAGATCCGGGACAGACGGATATATATGGCTACACCTTC. Residues: CASSQDPGQTDIYGYTF.

This clone is a singleton in its sample. This chain joins TRBV27 and TRBJ1-2; D remains unclear. CDR1 is MNHEY and CDR2 is SMNVEV in the germline V gene (reference sequence). This CDR3 has 11 residues. Trimming cost V 6 bases and J 6 bases, with 8 bases left between them. The CDR3 here is CASRYRNGYTF. In DNA form, the CDR3 reads TGTGCCAGCAGATATCGGAATGGCTACACCTTC.

The chain is built from TRBV5-1 and TRBJ1-1; D is possibly TRBD1 (5 bases). This CDR3 region has 13 residues. In germline, CDR1 is SGHRS, CDR2 YFSETQ. V lost 4 bases, J lost 4 bases, and 11 bases lay in between. CDR3 DNA sequence: TGCGCCAGCAGCGATTATAGGGGCACTGAAGCTTTCTTT. It encodes CASSDYRGTEAFF. Using reference TRBV5-1 and TRBJ1-1 for the parts outside the CDR3, the full variable domain is KAGVTQTPRYLIKTRGQQVTLSCSPISGHRSVSWYQQTPGQGLQFLFEYFSETQRNKGNFPGRFSGRQFSNSRSEMNVSTLELGDSALYLCASSDYRGTEAFFGQGTRLTVV.

V gene TRBV4-1 combines with J gene TRBJ2-3, with 10 bases fitting TRBD2. The CDR3 loop spans 17 amino acids. V dropped 1 base and J dropped 5; count of bases not matched to a gene: 9. Germline-derived CDR1 and CDR2 are MGHRA and YSYEKL. CDR3 sequence: CASSQGASGRLEDTQYF. The CDR3 nucleotides read TGCGCCAGCAGCCAAGGCGCTAGCGGGAGATTGGAAGATACGCAGTATTTT.

The rearrangement joins TRBV6-5 to TRBJ1-1, with D possibly being TRBD1 (5 bases). Germline V lookup: CDR1 MNHEY, CDR2 SVGAGI. Deletions cut 6 bases from V and 11 bases from J, with 22 bases between. The CDR3 extends over 14 amino acids. This chain's CDR3 is CASRPQVLLGSAFF. As DNA, the CDR3 is TGTGCCAGCAGACCACAGGTTTTGTTGGGATCGGCTTTCTTT.

The rearrangement links TRBV13 to TRBJ2-1, with 7 positions matching TRBD2. V lost 4 bases and J lost 0; bases outside the gene matches: 6. The CDR3 extends over 16 amino acids. CDR1 PRHDT and CDR2 FYEKMQ come from the germline V gene (reference sequence). CDR3 loop: CASSSERGSSYNEQFF. CDR3 bases: TGTGCCAGCAGCTCCGAGCGGGGCAGCTCCTACAATGAGCAGTTCTTC.

The chain combines TRBV27 with TRBJ2-5; 7 bases line up with TRBD2. The trim removed 8 bases at V and 4 bases at J, leaving 7 bases unmatched. Germline V gene sequence: CDR1 MNHEY, CDR2 SMNVEV (reference sequence). CDR3 length: 13 amino acids. CDR3 sequence: CASARWGGETQYF. DNA for the CDR3: TGTGCCAGCGCCAGATGGGGGGGAGAGACCCAGTACTTC.

The rearrangement links TRBV7-8 to TRBJ2-1, with D possibly matching TRBD2 (7 bases). Germline-derived CDR1 and CDR2 are SGHVS and FQNEAQ. Trimming took 5 bases from V and 2 from J, leaving 16 bases between them. The CDR3 totals 16 residues. This CDR3 is CASSQGGGRAYNEQFF. CDR3 bases: TGTGCCAGCAGCCAAGGAGGGGGGAGGGCCTACAATGAGCAGTTCTTC.

The chain couples TRBV7-6 to TRBJ2-2; D is unresolved. The CDR3 length is 15 residues. Trimming left V 5 bases short and J 1 base short, with 11 bases between. From germline, CDR1 is SGHVS and CDR2 FNYEAQ. The CDR3 loop reads CASSPEVVNTGELFF. CDR3 nucleotide sequence: TGTGCCAGCAGCCCCGAGGTAGTGAACACCGGGGAGCTGTTTTTT.

The chain recombines TRBV6-5 with TRBJ2-4; D not certain. The CDR3 is 15 residues long. CDR1 and CDR2 from the germline V gene are MNHEY and SVGAGI. V dropped 0 bases and J dropped 1 base, with 7 bases sitting between them. CDR3 sequence reads: CASSYSPAAKNIQYF. The DNA of the CDR3 is TGTGCCAGCAGTTACTCGCCGGCGGCCAAAAACATTCAGTACTTC.